This T cell receptor beta chain appears in the sequencing data of a study of radiotherapy plus CTLA-4 blockade in lung cancer. At the level of the study: Patients showed objective responses in about 18% of cases and disease control in 25% to 40%.

The CDR3 length is 15 residues. Germline V gene sequence: CDR1 MDHEN, CDR2 SYDVKM. V was clipped by 5 bases and J by 3 bases; unmatched bases: 7. Data came from immunoSEQ multiplex PCR; TCRdb stores just in-frame clones and leaves some out. The repertoire holds around 30,000 clones, with roughly 70% as singletons. Alongside CTLA-4 blockade with ipilimumab, patients with chemo-refractory metastatic non-small-cell lung cancer received focal radiation. Whole-study results and caveats: After radiotherapy and ipilimumab, tumor-derived clones expanded in peripheral blood.

A remark on this clone: Its antigen is not identified.

The receptor's source is a human donor with non-small cell lung cancer whose response to radiotherapy plus ipilimumab could not be evaluated. J is TRBJ1-1 and V is TRBV28; 9 bases map to TRBD1. The sequencing here drew on peripheral blood, taken from a patient treated with radiotherapy plus ipilimumab. CDR3 residues: CASSRGTGFDTEAFF. The CDR3 region has the DNA TGTGCCAGCAGTCGAGGGACAGGGTTTGACACTGAAGCTTTCTTT.